The present entry profiles one T cell receptor beta chain with its context. The antigen remains undetermined. The roughly 120-subject validation cohort, separate from the roughly 700-subject first cohort, included the donors. Germline values: CDR1 MNHEY, CDR2 SVGAGI. The V segment lost 2 bases and the J segment 2 bases; nucleotides outside the gene matches: 0. The CDR3 spans 14 residues. This entry comes from a study of cytomegalovirus exposure and HLA in healthy donors. Study-wide findings and caveats: The listing of roughly 160 TCR beta chains classed them as cytomegalovirus-associated.

The repertoire was sequenced with immunoSEQ multiplex PCR; TCRdb's copy has only in-frame clones and lacks some. The repertoire includes tens of thousands of clones, roughly 93% of them detected once, and approximately 3.8% sits in the top ten. Sequenced sample: PBMCs. This clonotype was obtained from a woman aged 25 to 39 in good health and CMV-seronegative. V usage is TRBV6-5 and J usage is TRBJ2-7; TRBD1 matches at 10 bases. The CDR3 DNA follows: TGTGCCAGCAGTTACGGACAGGGGGCCTACGAGCAGTACTTC. This encodes CASSYGQGAYEQYF.